The next 19 T cell receptor beta chains were all read from a single sample in a study of blood T cell repertoires in COVID-19. Data came from immunoSEQ multiplex PCR; TCRdb stores just in-frame clones and leaves some out. The sample lists around 250,000 clones; about nine tenths were seen once. Sequencing input: PBMCs or T cells enriched from blood (not recorded which). All receptors derive from a human donor in a cohort exposed to, infected with or recovered from COVID-19 (not recorded which). The donor label of this sample is uncertain.

This clone was found once. The rearrangement links TRBV30 to TRBJ1-1; no clear D. This CDR3 spans 13 amino acids. Germline V CDR1 and CDR2: GTSNPN, SVGIG (reference sequence). The ends were cut back, 5 bases at V and 2 bases at J, with 12 bases in the middle. The CDR3 coding sequence is TGTGCCTGGGGCCGGGTCGAAAACACTGAAGCTTTCTTT. Translated, it gives CAWGRVENTEAFF.

The rearrangement links TRBV13 to TRBJ2-5; 11 bases are shared with TRBD1. Trimming removed 5 bases from V and 2 bases from J; junction bases left unmatched: 4. CDR3 length: 15 residues. CDR1 is PRHDT, CDR2 FYEKMQ, per germline (reference sequence). The chain's CDR3 is CASSLGTGGQETQYF. The CDR3 coding sequence is TGTGCCAGCAGCCTCGGGACAGGGGGTCAAGAGACCCAGTACTTC. The whole variable domain, filled in from reference TRBV13 and TRBJ2-5, reads AAGVIQSPRHLIKEKRETATLKCYPIPRHDTVYWYQQGPGQDPQFLISFYEKMQSDKGSIPDRFSAQQFSDYHSELNMSSLELGDSALYFCASSLGTGGQETQYFGPGTRLLVL.

The J gene is TRBJ2-2, the V gene TRBV4-3; TRBD1 might be the D (6 bases). CDR1 and CDR2 (germline): LGHNA, YSLEER. This CDR3 contains 15 residues. Trimming removed 4 bases at V and 4 bases at J, with 13 bases between. The CDR3 bases are TGCGCCAGCAGCCCCGAGACAGGAGGCACCGGGGAGCTGTTTTTT. Amino acid sequence: CASSPETGGTGELFF.

The chain employs TRBV5-1 and TRBJ1-3; D is possibly TRBD1 (6 bases). Germline-derived CDR1 and CDR2 are SGHRS and YFSETQ. The CDR3 is 17 amino acids. Trimming shortened V by 1 base and J by 0 bases, and 14 bases separated the two germline ends. This CDR3 reads CASSLTTDSYSGNTIYF. For the CDR3, the DNA is TGCGCCAGCAGCTTGACTACGGACAGCTACTCTGGAAACACCATATATTTT.

The rearrangement links TRBV15 to TRBJ1-1; TRBD1 is a possible D gene (6 bases). V gave up 5 bases and J gave up 1 base, with 17 bases separating them. The CDR3 has 16 amino acids. The V gene's germline CDR1 is LNHNV and CDR2 YYDKDF (reference sequence). The CDR3 DNA reads TGTGCCACCAGCCCTCAGGGGAGGGTAACGAACACTGAAGCTTTCTTT. This translates into CATSPQGRVTNTEAFF.

The V call is TRBV7-9, the J call TRBJ2-2; 8 nucleotides align to TRBD1. This CDR3 spans 15 amino acids. The junction had 4 bases not matched to a gene; V was cut back by 5 bases and J by 2 bases. CDR1 is SEHNR and CDR2 is FQNEAQ in the germline V gene (reference sequence). The CDR3 DNA sequence: TGTGCCAGCAGCGCACCAGGGGGCAACACCGGGGAGCTGTTTTTT. It specifies CASSAPGGNTGELFF.

The genes are TRBV4-3 and TRBJ2-5; 7 nucleotides match TRBD1. The V gene's germline CDR1 is LGHNA and CDR2 YSLEER. Trimming took 5 bases from V and 2 from J; bases not matched to a gene: 2. The CDR3 runs to 13 residues. This chain's CDR3 is CASSGQAQETQYF. Here the CDR3 DNA reads TGCGCCAGCAGCGGACAGGCTCAAGAGACCCAGTACTTC.

The rearrangement joins TRBV5-1 to TRBJ2-5; the match to TRBD2 covers 12 bases. Germline assignment: CDR1 SGHRS and CDR2 YFSETQ. V shed 5 bases, J shed 4 bases, and the junction held 12 bases outside the gene matches. The CDR3 consists of 17 residues. The CDR3 loop reads CASRLLGQTSGGETQYF. In nucleotides, the CDR3 is TGCGCCAGCAGACTCCTAGGACAGACTAGCGGGGGAGAGACCCAGTACTTC.

The chain carries TRBV18 and TRBJ2-1, with TRBD1 matching over 7 bases. The junction had 3 bases not matched to a gene; V was cut back by 6 bases and J by 1 base. CDR3 length equals 14 residues. Germline lookup yields CDR1 KGHSH and CDR2 LQKENI. As DNA, the CDR3 is TGTGCCAGCTCCCCGGGACAGTCCTACAATGAGCAGTTCTTC. It codes for CASSPGQSYNEQFF.

As DNA, the CDR3 is TGTGCCAGCAGTGAGTGGAGACAGGGGGCGCGGAACTATGGCTACACCTTC. Its protein product is CASSEWRQGARNYGYTF. The chain recombines TRBV6-1 with TRBJ1-2; 10 nucleotides match TRBD1. Trimming removed 3 bases from V and 2 bases from J; junction bases left unmatched: 9. CDR3 size: 17 residues. The germline gives CDR1 MNHNS, CDR2 SASEGT.

The chain is built from TRBV18 and TRBJ2-7; 7 nucleotides agree with TRBD2. Germline V gene data show CDR1 as KGHSH and CDR2 as LQKENI. The V and J ends lost 4 bases and 4 bases, in that order; junction bases with no gene match: 4. The CDR3 sequence is 13 residues long. As DNA, the CDR3 is TGTGCCAGCTCACTATGGGGGGGTTACGAGCAGTACTTC. This translates into CASSLWGGYEQYF.

This sequence joins TRBV7-2 and TRBJ2-5; 9 bases match TRBD2. The CDR3 loop spans 16 amino acids. The junction had 12 bases not matched to a gene; V was cut back by 5 bases and J by 5 bases. The germline CDR1 and CDR2 sequences are SGHTA and FQGNSA. The DNA of the CDR3 is TGTGCCAGCAGCCCTATCAACAGCGGGGGGCAGGAGACCCAGTACTTC. It translates to CASSPINSGGQETQYF.

V usage is TRBV30 and J usage is TRBJ2-7; TRBD2 might be the D (6 bases). The V gene's germline CDR1 is GTSNPN and CDR2 SVGIG (reference sequence). This CDR3 has 15 residues. V was shortened by 2 bases and J by 4 bases, with 18 bases between the two germline ends. The CDR3 region is CAWSPGGHGGYEQYF. The CDR3 bases are TGTGCCTGGAGTCCCGGTGGTCACGGAGGGTACGAGCAGTACTTC.

The chain has TRBV9 and TRBJ2-2; possible D gene TRBD2, 5 bases. Germline V gene data show CDR1 as SGDLS and CDR2 as YYNGEE. This CDR3 is built from 15 residues. With 2 bases removed from V and 3 bases from J, the gap between germline ends came to 11 bases. The CDR3 spells CASSVGVPHTGELFF. DNA for the CDR3: TGTGCCAGCAGCGTCGGGGTCCCACACACCGGGGAGCTGTTTTTT.

The J gene is TRBJ2-3, the V gene TRBV6-6, with D hard to call. This CDR3 comprises 13 residues. Germline V CDR1 and CDR2: MNHNY, SVGAGI (reference sequence). Between the trimmed V and J ends, which lost 5 bases and 0 bases, there was a span of 6 bases. The CDR3 region is CASSPVSTDTQYF. In DNA, the CDR3 is TGTGCCAGCAGTCCCGTTAGCACAGATACGCAGTATTTT.

This chain connects TRBV1 to TRBJ2-2; TRBD2, the D gene given by the table, was not confirmed from the DNA. TRBV1 is a pseudogene segment. The CDR3 spans 15 residues. The CDR3: CTSSQVGGAHGELFF. CDR3 nucleotide sequence: TGCACCAGCAGCCAAGTCGGCGGGGCTCATGGGGAGCTGTTTTTT.

The chain recombines TRBV1 with TRBJ1-2; the tabulated D call, TRBD1, remains unverified against the DNA. TRBV1 is described as a pseudogene. This CDR3 comprises 12 residues. In DNA form, the CDR3 reads TGCACCAGGACGACAGGGGGCGCCAAGGGCACCTTC. Protein product: CTRTTGGAKGTF.

This chain uses TRBV19 with TRBJ1-1; D perhaps matches TRBD1 (5 bases). Trimming shortened V by 10 bases and J by 4 bases, and 19 bases separated the two germline ends. CDR1 and CDR2 from the germline V gene are LNHDA and SQIVND (reference sequence). The CDR3 has 14 amino acids. CDR3 amino acids: CATSLKGKVTEAFF. CDR3 bases: TGTGCCACCTCCCTGAAGGGGAAGGTCACTGAAGCTTTCTTT.

This rearrangement joins TRBV19 to TRBJ2-7; 7 positions agree with TRBD1. This CDR3 is built from 15 residues. Germline lookup yields CDR1 LNHDA and CDR2 SQIVND (reference sequence). Trimming cost V 0 bases and J 0 bases; bases outside gene matches: 2. Here the CDR3 reads CASSIEGGSSYEQYF. CDR3 sequence (DNA): TGTGCCAGTAGTATAGAAGGGGGCAGCTCCTACGAGCAGTACTTC.